This section outlines one T cell receptor beta chain sequence together with its context. Its cognate antigen is unknown. cDNA molecules carried unique molecular identifiers, and template switching added a universal primer site. TCRdb fed the 5' RACE reads into MiXCR, producing one record per CDR3 protein. Of roughly 720,000 distinct CDR3 sequences listed, over 15% were seen once; the top ten hold around 13%. The data were taken from a study of identical twins. Study-level findings and limits: The presence of invariant MAIT and iNKT cells could partly confound analyses of zero-insertion sequences.

The germline gives CDR1 ENHRY, CDR2 SYGVKD. The CDR3 runs to 16 residues. V lost 2 bases and J lost 3, with 16 bases in between. These data were likewise used in another study, on T cells expressing NK-cell markers. That study reports: Six or seven donors had dominant NKG2C+ clonotypes that comprised about 1.0-7.0% of their CD8+ T cells.

The rearrangement uses TRBV10-3 and TRBJ1-1, with D maybe TRBD1 (5 bases). This TCR came from a woman under 30 in good health. Sequences were obtained from PBMCs. The CDR3 region has the DNA TGTGCCATCAGTGAGGGGTCTTCCTGGGGGTACACTGAAGCTTTCTTT. This encodes CAISEGSSWGYTEAFF.